This TCR beta chain came from a study of blood T cell repertoires in COVID-19. In the study's own analysis: Amplification of reference gene primers was used by the study to estimate nucleated cell counts. Sequencing used immunoSEQ multiplex PCR; TCRdb keeps in-frame clones, though not all of them. V and J calls and clone size are those listed in that table; D and trimming were worked out from the DNA. This sample carries 200,000 to 250,000 clones, just under 85% of them seen once, and the ten largest clones take roughly 6.4%. The V and J ends lost 5 bases and 8 bases, in that order; junction bases with no gene match: 12. Germline-derived CDR1 and CDR2 are MDHEN and SYDVKM. This CDR3 contains 15 residues.

This chain uses TRBV28 with TRBJ2-1; 7 nucleotides line up with TRBD1. Sequenced sample: peripheral blood. The TCR was taken from a woman aged 55-75 years with active or convalescent COVID-19. The CDR3 sequence is CASSLPGQQMYEQFF. DNA for the CDR3: TGTGCCAGCAGTCTTCCGGGACAGCAGATGTATGAGCAGTTCTTC.